This T cell receptor beta chain was captured in a study of blood T cell repertoires in COVID-19. At the level of the study: T cells, B-cell-depleted T cells, or PBMCs provided the cDNA or gDNA that served as material.

Assay: immunoSEQ multiplex PCR; the TCRdb copy retains only in-frame clones and omits some. The data contain 200,000 to 250,000 clones, approximately 80% of them singletons. In Cohort 3, a recovered donor had either two negative PCRs, clearance, or symptom resolution. V lost 1 base to trimming and J lost 10 bases, with 8 bases between them. Germline loops: CDR1 SGHTA, CDR2 FQGTGA. The CDR3 loop spans 12 amino acids. The rearrangement links TRBV7-3 to TRBJ2-1; tentative D call: TRBD2 (5 bases). The receptor's source is an older woman who had recovered from COVID-19. The source material was PBMCs or T cells enriched from blood (not recorded which). The DNA for the CDR3 is TGTGCCAGCAGCTTAATTTCGGGGGAGCAGTTCTTC. Its protein product is CASSLISGEQFF.